Listed here is a single T cell receptor (beta chain). The source of the sample is a study of T-cell reconstitution after alpha-beta-depleted transplantation in children. CDR1 and CDR2 from the germline V gene are SGHVS and FNYEAQ. The CDR3 has 16 amino acids. V shed 3 bases, J shed 8 bases, and the junction held 8 bases outside the gene matches. Unique molecular identifiers were built into the TCRbeta library. TCRdb ran MiXCR on the PCR reads and lists one entry per CDR3 protein. The sample lists a few hundred thousand distinct CDR3 sequences; about a sixth were seen once. V is TRBV7-6 and J is TRBJ2-1; 12 bases fit TRBD1. The sequence derives from a human donor who donated a stem cell graft to a child with acute lymphoblastic leukemia. Source: PBMCs from the stem cell graft donor, taken from the stem cell graft. Written as DNA, the CDR3 is TGTGCCAGCAGCTTGTCCGGGACAGGGGGCAACGATGAGCAGTTCTTC. Protein product: CASSLSGTGGNDEQFF.